This entry is about one TCR beta chain. The antigen is not known. CDR3 length equals 16 residues. Germline V gene sequence: CDR1 LNHDA, CDR2 SQIVND (reference sequence). V was clipped by 6 bases and J by 6 bases, with 21 bases between them. This sample is drawn from a study of OX40 agonist ivuxolimab in advanced cancers. Findings of the study overall: At 0.1 to 3.0 mg/kg and by week 6, CD4+ and CD8+ T cells in the blood had expanded clonally.

Here immunoSEQ multiplex PCR was the method, and the copy in TCRdb shows in-frame clones only, minus some. The table records about 80,000 clones, approximately 83% of them present only once. The clonotype originates from an adult with an advanced solid tumor such as melanoma, head and neck, liver or kidney cancer. Here the sequenced sample was CD4+ or CD8+ T cells sorted from blood, taken in a trial of the OX40 agonist ivuxolimab. This sequence joins TRBV19 and TRBJ2-1; D is possibly TRBD2 (6 bases). The DNA of the CDR3 is TGTGCCAGTAGGTCCCCCTCGGGGGAACATTCCAATGAGCAGTTCTTC. Residues: CASRSPSGEHSNEQFF.